The 21 T cell receptor beta chains reported below all come from one sample, sequenced in a study of cytomegalovirus exposure and HLA in healthy donors. Clones were sequenced by immunoSEQ multiplex PCR, and TCRdb holds only the in-frame ones, with some missing. The sample yields about 66,000 clones, 90% to 97% seen once. Sequencing was done on a sample of PBMCs. Receptors were obtained from a young man in good health and CMV-seronegative.

The chain employs TRBV7-2 and TRBJ2-5; D uncertain. CDR3 size: 15 residues. Trimming shortened V by 1 base and J by 5 bases, and 14 bases separated the two germline ends. CDR1 and CDR2 (germline): SGHTA, FQGNSA. Written as DNA, the CDR3 is TGTGCCAGCAGCTTAGGACTCTTGGTAAGGGAGACCCAGTACTTC. This gives the protein CASSLGLLVRETQYF.

The genes are TRBV9 and TRBJ2-3; 11 nucleotides align to TRBD2. The V and J ends lost 2 bases and 6 bases, in that order; junction bases with no gene match: 5. Per the germline V gene, CDR1 is SGDLS and CDR2 is YYNGEE. The CDR3 spans 15 residues. The CDR3 spells CASSVSGRAVDTQYF. For the CDR3, the DNA is TGTGCCAGCAGCGTTAGCGGGAGGGCCGTGGATACGCAGTATTTT.

The genes are TRBV7-9 and TRBJ2-5, with D possibly matching TRBD2 (6 bases). V was shortened by 3 bases and J by 5 bases, with 19 bases between the two germline ends. CDR1 is SEHNR, CDR2 FQNEAQ, per germline (reference sequence). CDR3 length: 16 residues. The CDR3 bases are TGTGCCAGCAGCTTCTCGTTAGCGGCCCTTTTCGAGACCCAGTACTTC. Translated: CASSFSLAALFETQYF.

The chain couples TRBV4-1 to TRBJ2-7; D remains ambiguous. The CDR3 is 14 residues long. The V gene lost 3 bases and the J gene lost 5 bases, with 14 bases spanning the gap. The germline V gene has CDR1 MGHRA and CDR2 YSYEKL. CDR3 in DNA: TGCGCCAGCAGCCAGACGGCCATCGCGGACGAGCAGTACTTC. Translation: CASSQTAIADEQYF.

This chain uses TRBV9 with TRBJ2-3, with 10 bases identical to TRBD2. Looked up from germline, CDR1 is SGDLS and CDR2 is YYNGEE. J lost 2 bases, V lost 0 bases, and 15 bases had no gene match. The CDR3 covers 20 residues. In DNA form, the CDR3 reads TGTGCCAGCAGCGTAGAGGGTATGATAGCGGGAGGTACAGACACAGATACGCAGTATTTT. Protein sequence: CASSVEGMIAGGTDTDTQYF.

This rearrangement joins TRBV30 to TRBJ1-2; D call uncertain. The CDR3 consists of 13 residues. Trimming removed 0 bases from V and 3 bases from J, with 8 bases in between. The V gene's germline CDR1 is GTSNPN and CDR2 SVGIG (reference sequence). CDR3 bases: TGTGCCTGGAGTGTACTTGTGCACTATGGCTACACCTTC. Protein sequence: CAWSVLVHYGYTF.

The V and J genes are TRBV18 and TRBJ1-1; TRBD1 matches at 8 bases. The CDR3 extends over 19 amino acids. Germline loops: CDR1 KGHSH, CDR2 LQKENI. V shed 3 bases, J shed 4 bases, and the junction held 19 bases outside the gene matches. CDR3 protein: CASSPFSFESGGGGTEAFF. The CDR3 DNA follows: TGTGCCAGCTCACCGTTTAGCTTCGAATCAGGGGGCGGAGGCACTGAAGCTTTCTTT. Based on the CDR3 plus reference TRBV18 and TRBJ1-1, the full variable domain is NAGVMQNPRHLVRRRGQEARLRCSPMKGHSHVYWYRQLPEEGLKFMVYLQKENIIDESGMPKERFSAEFPKEGPSILRIQQVVRGDSAAYFCASSPFSFESGGGGTEAFFGQGTRLTVV.

The rearrangement uses TRBV29-1 and TRBJ2-3, with D perhaps matching TRBD1 (6 bases). The CDR3 runs 11 residues. Trimming pared 6 bases from V and 3 bases from J, leaving 7 bases between. Germline V gene lookup returns CDR1 SQVTM and CDR2 ANQGSEA. CDR3 loop: CSVGGTDTQYF. CDR3 coding DNA: TGCAGCGTAGGGGGAACAGATACGCAGTATTTT.

The chain links TRBV5-3 to TRBJ2-7, with TRBD1 identical over 7 bases. TRBV5-3 is designated an ORF whose function remains uncertain. This CDR3 region has 16 residues. J was trimmed by 3 bases and V by 4 bases; bases with no gene match: 13. The CDR3 bases are TGTGCCAGAAGCCACCCCCCTGCGGCAGGGGGCTACGAGCAGTACTTC. Translation: CARSHPPAAGGYEQYF.

This clone was detected once. V and J are TRBV19 and TRBJ1-2; 8 bases fit TRBD1. J was trimmed by 4 bases and V by 4 bases; bases with no gene match: 2. In germline, CDR1 is LNHDA, CDR2 SQIVND (reference sequence). The CDR3 runs 13 residues. In DNA form, the CDR3 reads TGTGCCAGTAGTACCACAGGGGGCTATGGCTACACCTTC. It translates to CASSTTGGYGYTF.

The gene calls are TRBV9 and TRBJ2-1; unclear D gene. Trimming pared 2 bases from V and 8 bases from J, leaving 8 bases between. CDR1 is SGDLS, CDR2 YYNGEE, per germline. This CDR3 comprises 12 residues. The CDR3 DNA sequence: TGTGCCAGCAGCGTTTTCGGAGATGAGCAGTTCTTC. Its protein is CASSVFGDEQFF.

The rearrangement uses TRBV4-1 and TRBJ1-5; D might be TRBD1 (5 bases). Trimming pared 1 base from V and 4 bases from J, leaving 23 bases between. The CDR3 covers 19 residues. CDR1 is MGHRA, CDR2 YSYEKL, per germline. CDR3 protein: CASSQGGSSTAGLNQPQHF. The CDR3 DNA follows: TGCGCCAGCAGCCAAGGGGGCAGCAGTACCGCCGGGCTAAATCAGCCCCAGCATTTT.

V is TRBV9 and J is TRBJ2-1; 13 nucleotides match TRBD2. The germline V gene has CDR1 SGDLS and CDR2 YYNGEE. V was pared by 4 bases and J by 8 bases, with 12 bases of the junction left unmatched. This CDR3 spans 17 amino acids. The CDR3 reads CASSTSGTSGITDEQFF. The CDR3 nucleotides read TGTGCCAGCAGCACCTCTGGGACTAGCGGGATTACGGATGAGCAGTTCTTC.

The genes are TRBV13 and TRBJ2-7, with D possibly being TRBD2 (6 bases). From germline, CDR1 is PRHDT and CDR2 FYEKMQ (reference sequence). The CDR3 is made up of 11 amino acids. Trimming took off 5 bases at V and 9 bases at J, with 11 bases between the two ends. DNA for the CDR3: TGTGCCAGCAGCGACCGGGACTGGCAGTACTTC. Residues: CASSDRDWQYF. Based on the CDR3 plus reference TRBV13 and TRBJ2-7, the full variable domain is AAGVIQSPRHLIKEKRETATLKCYPIPRHDTVYWYQQGPGQDPQFLISFYEKMQSDKGSIPDRFSAQQFSDYHSELNMSSLELGDSALYFCASSDRDWQYFGPGTRLTVT.

V usage is TRBV7-9 and J usage is TRBJ2-3; TRBD2 agrees at 12 bases. The CDR3 totals 16 residues. Per germline, CDR1 SEHNR and CDR2 FQNEAQ (reference sequence). The V gene end was trimmed by 4 bases and the J gene end by 11 bases; junction bases not matched to a gene: 13. The CDR3 DNA sequence: TGTGCCAGCAGCTCCAGACTAGCGGGAGAGGGGCCCGGGCAGTATTTT. Translating it yields CASSSRLAGEGPGQYF. Drawing the rest from reference TRBV7-9 and TRBJ2-3, the complete variable domain is DTGVSQNPRHKITKRGQNVTFRCDPISEHNRLYWYRQTLGQGPEFLTYFQNEAQLEKSRLLSDRFSAERPKGSFSTLEIQRTEQGDSAMYLCASSSRLAGEGPGQYFGPGTRLTVL.

This chain joins TRBV4-1 and TRBJ2-2; TRBD2 matches at 13 bases. This CDR3 is 20 amino acids long. CDR1 and CDR2 from the germline V gene are MGHRA and YSYEKL. The J segment lost 4 bases and the V segment lost 0 bases, leaving 11 bases of the junction unmatched. Here the CDR3 reads CASSQDLYGTSGKGTGELFF. The CDR3, as DNA: TGCGCCAGCAGCCAAGATTTATACGGGACTAGCGGGAAGGGCACCGGGGAGCTGTTTTTT.

The rearrangement joins TRBV7-9 to TRBJ1-2; no clear D. V lost 1 base and J 4 bases, leaving 7 bases between the germline ends. CDR1 is SEHNR, CDR2 FQNEAQ, per germline (reference sequence). The CDR3 has 13 residues. CDR3 in amino acids: CASSLETPYGYTF. The CDR3 nucleotides are TGTGCCAGCAGCTTAGAGACACCCTATGGCTACACCTTC.

This clone was counted once. For the CDR3, the DNA is TGTGCCAGCAGTAGACCCACAGGGATGCCAGATACGCAGTATTTT. Protein: CASSRPTGMPDTQYF. The gene calls are TRBV28 and TRBJ2-3; D is possibly TRBD1 (6 bases). The germline V gene has CDR1 MDHEN and CDR2 SYDVKM. The V gene lost 5 bases and the J gene lost 4 bases, with 16 bases spanning the gap. This CDR3 is built from 15 residues.

The chain combines TRBV4-1 with TRBJ2-7; 7 positions match TRBD2. CDR3 length: 13 residues. Trimming at V came to 4 bases and at J to 4 bases, leaving 4 bases not matched to a gene. Germline V gene lookup returns CDR1 MGHRA and CDR2 YSYEKL. The CDR3 DNA follows: TGCGCCAGCAGCCGTGGCGGGAGTTACGAGCAGTACTTC. Its protein product is CASSRGGSYEQYF.

The gene calls are TRBV18 and TRBJ1-2; D gene uncertain. Germline CDR1 KGHSH, CDR2 LQKENI. V lost 6 bases and J lost 11, with 13 bases in between. The CDR3 totals 11 residues. The CDR3 coding sequence is TGTGCCAGCTCTCTCCCGCCCGAGTACACCTTC. The encoded protein is CASSLPPEYTF.

This clone is a singleton in its sample. This chain connects TRBV20-1 to TRBJ2-4; D perhaps matches TRBD1 (5 bases). Trimming took off 5 bases at V and 12 bases at J, with 14 bases between the two ends. The germline CDR1 and CDR2 sequences are DFQATT and SNEGSKA (reference sequence). The CDR3 has 11 amino acids. This chain's CDR3 is CSAGAPAPQYF. CDR3 coding DNA: TGCAGTGCTGGGGCCCCGGCCCCTCAGTACTTC.